What follows are 16 T cell receptor beta chains derived from one specimen sequenced in a study of shared clonotypes between healthy human individuals. Profiled with immunoSEQ multiplex PCR; TCRdb holds only in-frame clones, not every one. This sample has millions of clones, with over 85% found just once. What was sequenced was naive CD4+ T cells sorted from blood. The subset is: CD45RA+ positively selected. The receptors here all came from a man between 18 and 35 years old in good health.

The genes are TRBV6-1 and TRBJ1-4, with TRBD1 as a possible D gene (6 bases). From germline, CDR1 is MNHNS and CDR2 SASEGT. V was shortened by 2 bases and J by 7 bases, with 14 bases between the two germline ends. The CDR3 is made up of 15 amino acids. The CDR3 here is CASSEWGLWSEKLFF. CDR3 DNA sequence: TGTGCCAGCAGTGAATGGGGGCTGTGGAGTGAAAAACTGTTTTTT.

In its sample, this clone was seen a few times. The CDR3 region is CASSRGRGNQPQHF. Written as DNA, the CDR3 is TGTGCCAGCAGCCGGGGTCGAGGGAATCAGCCCCAGCATTTT. The V call is TRBV7-8, the J call TRBJ1-5, with D unresolved. Germline loops: CDR1 SGHVS, CDR2 FQNEAQ. Trimming took 5 bases from V and 4 from J, leaving 12 bases between them. The CDR3 has 14 residues.

This chain links TRBV5-8 with TRBJ2-5; 8 nucleotides line up with TRBD1. The CDR3 has 14 residues. Trimming at V came to 2 bases and at J to 5 bases, leaving 5 bases not matched to a gene. The germline gives CDR1 SGHTS, CDR2 YDEGEE. CDR3 in amino acids: CASSFRTGRETQYF. Here the CDR3 DNA reads TGTGCCAGCAGCTTTAGGACAGGGCGGGAGACCCAGTACTTC.

The chain joins TRBV9 to TRBJ1-4; D is possibly TRBD1 (5 bases). This CDR3 is 14 amino acids long. Germline values: CDR1 SGDLS, CDR2 YYNGEE. The V gene lost 0 bases and the J gene lost 4 bases, with 7 bases spanning the gap. The CDR3 nucleotides are TGTGCCAGCAGCGTAGCAGGGAATAATGAAAAACTGTTTTTT. This sequence encodes CASSVAGNNEKLFF.

This clone was seen just once. The chain employs TRBV7-2 and TRBJ1-6; unclear D gene. The CDR3 runs to 16 residues. Germline V gene data show CDR1 as SGHTA and CDR2 as FQGNSA. V was pared by 5 bases and J by 2 bases, with 13 bases between. The CDR3 sequence is CASSRATDTYNSPLHF. The DNA of the CDR3 is TGTGCCAGCAGCCGAGCCACCGATACCTATAATTCACCCCTCCACTTT. The full variable domain, completed using reference TRBV7-2 and TRBJ1-6, is GAGVSQSPSNKVTEKGKDVELRCDPISGHTALYWYRQSLGQGLEFLIYFQGNSAPDKSGLPSDRFSAERTGGSVSTLTIQRTQQEDSAVYLCASSRATDTYNSPLHFGNGTRLTVT.

The chain links TRBV7-3 to TRBJ2-5; TRBD2 matches 10 bases. V was pared by 5 bases and J by 2 bases, with 5 bases of the junction left unmatched. There are 15 residues in the CDR3. Germline loops: CDR1 SGHTA, CDR2 FQGTGA. The CDR3 DNA reads as TGTGCCAGCAGCCGAACGGGACTAGCGCAAGAGACCCAGTACTTC. It specifies CASSRTGLAQETQYF.

V usage is TRBV5-1 and J usage is TRBJ2-2; D remains ambiguous. This CDR3 contains 15 residues. V was shortened by 1 base and J by 6 bases, with 13 bases between the two germline ends. Germline CDR1 reads SGHRS; CDR2 reads YFSETQ. The CDR3 DNA sequence: TGCGCCAGCAGCTTGCCGGCCGAAAGGGCCGGGGAGCTGTTTTTT. This sequence encodes CASSLPAERAGELFF.

This clone was seen a single time. This chain joins TRBV18 and TRBJ2-7; 7 nucleotides match TRBD2. Germline CDR1 is KGHSH and CDR2 is LQKENI. The CDR3 runs to 14 residues. V was pared by 4 bases and J by 0 bases, with 3 bases of the junction left unmatched. CDR3 protein: CASSQVAGSYEQYF. The DNA of the CDR3 is TGTGCCAGCTCACAGGTAGCGGGCTCCTACGAGCAGTACTTC.

The V call is TRBV25-1, the J call TRBJ1-5; D gene uncertain. V gave up 11 bases and J gave up 7 bases, with 18 bases separating them. The CDR3 is made up of 13 amino acids. Germline CDR1 MGHDK, CDR2 SYGVNS. For the CDR3, the DNA is TGTGCCCGTCTAGGGTATCTAGTCCAGCCCCAGCATTTT. Translating it yields CARLGYLVQPQHF.

CDR3 protein: CASSQGQGKQYF. CDR3 DNA: TGTGCCAGCAGCCAGGGACAGGGTAAGCAGTACTTC. The J gene is TRBJ2-7, the V gene TRBV5-4; 9 nucleotides agree with TRBD1. CDR1 and CDR2 from the germline V gene are SGHNT and YYREEE (reference sequence). This CDR3 comprises 12 residues. V lost 4 bases to trimming and J lost 8 bases; unmatched junction nucleotides: 4.

The gene calls are TRBV29-1 and TRBJ2-7; maybe TRBD1 (7 bases). In germline, CDR1 is SQVTM, CDR2 ANQGSEA. The CDR3 contains 11 residues. The germline V and J ends were trimmed by 7 bases and 6 bases, with 13 bases remaining between them. CDR3 sequence: CSGWQGGEQYF. CDR3 in DNA: TGCAGCGGGTGGCAGGGGGGCGAGCAGTACTTC.

V gene TRBV10-2 combines with J gene TRBJ2-3, with TRBD1 matching over 7 bases. The CDR3 is 11 amino acids. J lost 6 bases, V lost 8 bases, and 2 bases had no gene match. CDR1 is WSHSY, CDR2 SAAADI, per germline. Here the CDR3 reads CASFRGDTQYF. CDR3 nucleotides: TGCGCCAGCTTCAGGGGGGATACGCAGTATTTT.

The V and J genes are TRBV7-9 and TRBJ2-3, with TRBD2 identical over 13 bases. Germline values: CDR1 SEHNR, CDR2 FQNEAQ (reference sequence). The CDR3 is 19 residues long. The V segment lost 1 base and the J segment 0 bases; nucleotides outside the gene matches: 7. For the CDR3, the DNA is TGTGCCAGCAGCTTAGGGACTAGCGGGGGACCCTTAAGCACAGATACGCAGTATTTT. Translated: CASSLGTSGGPLSTDTQYF.

This clone was recorded a few times. The rearrangement joins TRBV4-1 to TRBJ1-5; no firm D call. The CDR3 runs 15 residues. Deletions cut 5 bases from V and 0 bases from J, with 11 bases between. Germline assignment: CDR1 MGHRA and CDR2 YSYEKL. CDR3 amino acids: CASSDMADSNQPQHF. The DNA for the CDR3 is TGCGCCAGCAGCGACATGGCGGATAGCAATCAGCCCCAGCATTTT.

The J gene is TRBJ2-2, the V gene TRBV30, with D perhaps TRBD2 (6 bases). Per the germline V gene, CDR1 is GTSNPN and CDR2 is SVGIG (reference sequence). V was clipped by 3 bases and J by 3 bases, with 14 bases between them. This CDR3 contains 15 residues. CDR3 amino acids: CAWRPRDSHTGELFF. DNA of the CDR3: TGTGCCTGGAGGCCACGGGACTCCCACACCGGGGAGCTGTTTTTT.

V is TRBV9 and J is TRBJ1-1, with a possible D match to TRBD1 (5 bases). Germline assignment: CDR1 SGDLS and CDR2 YYNGEE. The CDR3 sequence is 17 residues long. Trimming stripped 2 bases from V and 1 base from J, with 18 bases between. The DNA for the CDR3 is TGTGCCAGCAGCGTGATTAAGTTGGGGACGGCGAACACTGAAGCTTTCTTT. This sequence encodes CASSVIKLGTANTEAFF.